These 25 T cell receptor beta chains were sequenced from one sample in a study of lymphopenia after photon versus proton radiotherapy. Method: immunoSEQ multiplex PCR; TCRdb's copy keeps in-frame clones and lacks some. The table has 160,000 or so clones, less than 90% seen once. Sequencing used peripheral blood, obtained from a patient treated with photon-based radiotherapy. The receptors derive from a man in his forties or fifties with gastric cancer.

This chain connects TRBV5-4 to TRBJ2-7; the match to TRBD1 covers 7 bases. The germline CDR1 and CDR2 sequences are SGHNT and YYREEE (reference sequence). J gave up 3 bases and V 1 base, and 4 bases lay outside the gene matches. The CDR3 totals 14 residues. CDR3: CASSLKGGGYEQYF. The CDR3 DNA reads as TGTGCCAGCAGCTTGAAAGGGGGCGGCTACGAGCAGTACTTC.

The chain is built from TRBV30 and TRBJ2-7; D is perhaps TRBD1 (6 bases). This CDR3 has 14 residues. CDR1 and CDR2 (germline): GTSNPN, SVGIG (reference sequence). Trimming cost V 4 bases and J 4 bases, with 17 bases left between them. The CDR3 nucleotides are TGTGCCTGGACAGGGGCCTTAGGTGGGTACGAGCAGTACTTC. It yields the protein CAWTGALGGYEQYF.

This chain uses TRBV18 with TRBJ2-3; TRBD2 matches at 9 bases. Germline CDR1 and CDR2: KGHSH and LQKENI. J lost 3 bases, V lost 3 bases, and 4 bases had no gene match. CDR3 length equals 15 residues. CDR3 in DNA: TGTGCCAGCTCACCTTATAGCGGGAGAACAGATACGCAGTATTTT. As protein: CASSPYSGRTDTQYF.

The chain is built from TRBV5-4 and TRBJ2-6; no firm D call. Trimming cost V 2 bases and J 2 bases, with 17 bases left between them. The CDR3 covers 18 residues. Looked up from germline, CDR1 is SGHNT and CDR2 is YYREEE (reference sequence). As DNA, the CDR3 is TGTGCCAGCAGCTTTTATAGTAGGGTACCCCCTGGGGCCAACGTCCTGACTTTC. Protein product: CASSFYSRVPPGANVLTF.

In its sample, this clone was seen once. The V gene is TRBV5-1, the J gene TRBJ2-2, with a tentative D call TRBD1 (6 bases). The germline V gene has CDR1 SGHRS and CDR2 YFSETQ. The CDR3 totals 14 residues. Trimming removed 4 bases at V and 4 bases at J, with 11 bases between. CDR3 DNA sequence: TGCGCCAGCAGCCTAGGACAGATCACCGGGGAGCTGTTTTTT. Amino acid sequence: CASSLGQITGELFF.

V usage is TRBV11-2 and J usage is TRBJ2-4; D gene ambiguous. Germline V gene sequence: CDR1 SGHAT, CDR2 FQNNGV. The CDR3 has 15 amino acids. With 0 bases removed from V and 0 bases from J, the gap between germline ends came to 6 bases. In nucleotides, the CDR3 is TGTGCCAGCAGCTTAGATGGCCTAGCCAAAAACATTCAGTACTTC. It codes for CASSLDGLAKNIQYF.

V and J are TRBV4-1 and TRBJ2-3; no definite D call. The CDR3 length is 14 residues. Per germline, CDR1 MGHRA and CDR2 YSYEKL. V shed 1 base and J shed 1 base, with 6 bases lying between them. CDR3 DNA: TGCGCCAGCAGCCAAGGGGCGGGCACAGATACGCAGTATTTT. This encodes CASSQGAGTDTQYF.

V usage is TRBV5-1 and J usage is TRBJ1-3; D may be TRBD1 (5 bases). Germline V gives CDR1 SGHRS, CDR2 YFSETQ. This CDR3 region has 17 residues. With 1 base removed from V and 3 bases from J, the gap between germline ends came to 17 bases. CDR3 protein: CASSLIGTGGYGNTIYF. DNA of the CDR3: TGCGCCAGCAGCTTGATCGGAACAGGAGGTTATGGAAACACCATATATTTT. The entire variable domain, with the rest obtained from reference TRBV5-1 and TRBJ1-3, is as follows: KAGVTQTPRYLIKTRGQQVTLSCSPISGHRSVSWYQQTPGQGLQFLFEYFSETQRNKGNFPGRFSGRQFSNSRSEMNVSTLELGDSALYLCASSLIGTGGYGNTIYFGEGSWLTVV.

The chain uses TRBV6-5 and TRBJ2-7; 8 positions match TRBD1. The V gene's germline CDR1 is MNHEY and CDR2 SVGAGI. Germline trimming cut 6 bases from V and 4 bases from J; bases unmatched to any gene: 5. The CDR3 has 13 residues. CDR3 nucleotide sequence: TGTGCCAGCAGAGATGGACAGGGTTACGAGCAGTACTTC. It specifies CASRDGQGYEQYF.

The rearrangement joins TRBV30 to TRBJ2-2, with unresolved D. Trimming stripped 3 bases from V and 2 bases from J, with 7 bases between. There are 13 residues in the CDR3. The germline V gene encodes CDR1 GTSNPN and CDR2 SVGIG (reference sequence). The chain's CDR3 is CAWRTGNTGELFF. The CDR3 DNA is TGTGCCTGGAGGACCGGCAACACCGGGGAGCTGTTTTTT.

The chain joins TRBV4-2 to TRBJ1-1; the D is unclear. Looked up from germline, CDR1 is LGHNA and CDR2 is YNFKEQ. Between the trimmed V and J ends, which lost 1 base and 5 bases, there was a span of 11 bases. This CDR3 comprises 14 residues. The CDR3 DNA reads TGTGCCAGCAGCCAAGTGGATGCTGTAACTGAAGCTTTCTTT. Protein product: CASSQVDAVTEAFF.

The CDR3 loop reads CASSVTSGSSVDTQYF. CDR3 nucleotides: TGTGCCAGCAGCGTGACTAGCGGGAGTTCAGTGGATACGCAGTATTTT. This sequence joins TRBV7-2 and TRBJ2-3; TRBD2 aligns across 12 bases. The CDR3 is made up of 16 amino acids. Germline V lookup: CDR1 SGHTA, CDR2 FQGNSA. The junction had 9 bases not matched to a gene; V was cut back by 5 bases and J by 6 bases.

This clone was detected only once. The genes are TRBV27 and TRBJ2-2; no definite D call. Germline V gene data show CDR1 as MNHEY and CDR2 as SMNVEV (reference sequence). Trimming pared 6 bases from V and 3 bases from J, leaving 11 bases between. This CDR3 has 14 amino acids. CDR3 bases: TGTGCCAGCAGGGACGACCGGTACACCGGGGAGCTGTTTTTT. This sequence encodes CASRDDRYTGELFF.

The V gene is TRBV9, the J gene TRBJ1-5; D not resolved. With 0 bases removed from V and 0 bases from J, the gap between germline ends came to 7 bases. The CDR3 is 15 amino acids. Germline loops: CDR1 SGDLS, CDR2 YYNGEE. The CDR3 DNA follows: TGTGCCAGCAGCGTAGATCCACGTAGCAATCAGCCCCAGCATTTT. This sequence encodes CASSVDPRSNQPQHF.

This sequence joins TRBV29-1 and TRBJ2-1; TRBD2 matches at 9 bases. Germline lookup yields CDR1 SQVTM and CDR2 ANQGSEA. Trimming cost V 1 base and J 6 bases; bases outside gene matches: 13. CDR3 size: 17 residues. The CDR3 spells CSVEALRLAVTINEQFF. CDR3 sequence (DNA): TGCAGCGTTGAAGCCTTAAGACTAGCGGTGACTATCAATGAGCAGTTCTTC.

This sequence joins TRBV10-2 and TRBJ2-7; either TRBD1 or TRBD2 may supply D (5 bases each). The V and J ends lost 1 base and 0 bases respectively, with 10 bases between them. CDR1 is WSHSY, CDR2 SAAADI, per germline. The CDR3 has 15 amino acids. The CDR3 DNA reads as TGCGCCAGCAGTGAGTTCGCCGGGACCTCCTACGAGCAGTACTTC. Residues: CASSEFAGTSYEQYF.

The CDR3: CASSPTTGELFF. CDR3 DNA: TGTGCCAGTAGTCCCACCACCGGGGAGCTGTTTTTT. This chain connects TRBV19 to TRBJ2-2; D unclear. The CDR3 sequence is 12 residues long. V lost 5 bases and J 4 bases, leaving 5 bases between the germline ends. CDR1 is LNHDA, CDR2 SQIVND, per germline (reference sequence).

The chain has TRBV5-6 and TRBJ2-1; 10 positions match TRBD1. J was trimmed by 3 bases and V by 0 bases; bases with no gene match: 6. This CDR3 contains 17 residues. Germline V gene data show CDR1 as SGHDT and CDR2 as YYEEEE. This chain's CDR3 is CASSLAKGQGIYNEQFF. DNA of the CDR3: TGTGCCAGCAGCTTGGCCAAGGGACAGGGGATCTACAATGAGCAGTTCTTC.

The V and J genes are TRBV5-1 and TRBJ2-7; 9 nucleotides match TRBD1. The V gene end was trimmed by 3 bases and the J gene end by 2 bases; junction bases not matched to a gene: 6. Per the germline V gene, CDR1 is SGHRS and CDR2 is YFSETQ. CDR3 size: 15 residues. This chain's CDR3 is CASSWTGALTYEQYF. CDR3 bases: TGCGCCAGCAGCTGGACAGGGGCCCTTACCTACGAGCAGTACTTC.

This chain joins TRBV7-9 and TRBJ2-2; D is undetermined. The CDR3 consists of 11 residues. The germline V gene encodes CDR1 SEHNR and CDR2 FQNEAQ (reference sequence). Trimming pared 2 bases from V and 7 bases from J, leaving 2 bases between. CDR3 DNA: TGTGCCAGCAGCTTAAACGGGGAGCTGTTTTTT. This codes for CASSLNGELFF. The whole variable domain, filled in from reference TRBV7-9 and TRBJ2-2, reads DTGVSQNPRHKITKRGQNVTFRCDPISEHNRLYWYRQTLGQGPEFLTYFQNEAQLEKSRLLSDRFSAERPKGSFSTLEIQRTEQGDSAMYLCASSLNGELFFGEGSRLTVL.

The rearrangement joins TRBV6-4 to TRBJ1-2, with a tentative D call TRBD1 (6 bases). The CDR3 is 13 amino acids. Germline assignment: CDR1 MRHNA and CDR2 SNTAGT. The V gene lost 6 bases and the J gene lost 6 bases, with 14 bases spanning the gap. In DNA form, the CDR3 reads TGTGCCAGCAGCTTGACAGGTGGAAATGGCTACACCTTC. Translation gives CASSLTGGNGYTF.

V is TRBV28 and J is TRBJ1-1; tentative D call: TRBD1 (6 bases). Germline assignment: CDR1 MDHEN and CDR2 SYDVKM. Trimming removed 4 bases from V and 0 bases from J, with 12 bases in between. The CDR3 loop spans 15 amino acids. CDR3: CASSSQGRVNTEAFF. The CDR3 nucleotides read TGTGCCAGCAGTTCCCAGGGGCGCGTGAACACTGAAGCTTTCTTT.

Here the CDR3 reads CASSLGIPEAQETQYF. The CDR3 DNA follows: TGTGCCAGCAGCTTAGGGATCCCCGAGGCCCAAGAGACCCAGTACTTC. The chain combines TRBV7-7 with TRBJ2-5; D call uncertain. Germline CDR1 reads SSHAT; CDR2 reads FNYEAQ (reference sequence). V lost 1 base, J lost 1 base, and 13 bases lay in between. The length of the CDR3 is 16 residues.

This clone was recorded once. The rearrangement joins TRBV4-2 to TRBJ2-3, with D unresolved. The germline gives CDR1 LGHNA, CDR2 YNFKEQ. With 1 base removed from V and 1 base from J, the gap between germline ends came to 9 bases. CDR3 length equals 15 residues. The CDR3 loop is CASSQVDLGTDTQYF. The CDR3 bases are TGTGCCAGCAGCCAAGTTGATCTAGGCACAGATACGCAGTATTTT.

This clone was seen only a few times. The chain recombines TRBV10-1 with TRBJ1-5, with 12 bases matching TRBD1. CDR1 is WNHNN and CDR2 is SYGVQD in the germline V gene (reference sequence). With 6 bases clipped from V and 4 bases from J, the junction kept 7 bases outside the gene matches. The CDR3 is 16 amino acids. DNA for the CDR3: TGCGCCAGCAGCCAGGGGGACAGGGGGCGAAATCAGCCCCAGCATTTT. This encodes CASSQGDRGRNQPQHF.